This T cell receptor (beta chain) was retrieved from a study of blood T cell repertoires in COVID-19. Sequenced by immunoSEQ multiplex PCR; TCRdb stores in-frame clones only, minus some. The table includes 35,000 to 50,000 clones, approximately 71% detected once. This clone was seen a few times. V gave up 1 base and J gave up 11 bases; unmatched junction bases: 3. The CDR3 loop spans 12 amino acids. The TCR comes from a man older than 75 with acute or convalescent COVID-19. The sample taken for sequencing was peripheral blood. The J gene is TRBJ1-2, the V gene TRBV12-3 or TRBV12-4, with TRBD1 matching over 8 bases. CDR3 region: CASSLGTGIYTF. The CDR3 DNA sequence: TGTGCCAGCAGTTTAGGGACAGGGATATACACCTTC.